This TCR beta chain originates from a study of T cell repertoires in cytomegalovirus infection. Overall study: Selection of CMV epitopes for the study included recently identified HLA-C-restricted and well-studied HLA-B-restricted ones.

Germline CDR1 and CDR2: SGHVT and SQSDAQ. CDR3 length: 14 residues. Trimming at V came to 0 bases and at J to 7 bases, leaving 2 bases not matched to a gene. This clonotype was recorded many times. Antigen specificity is unknown. In TCRdb, the reads were re-called with MiXCR into one record per CDR3 protein. The table shows about a million distinct CDR3 sequences, with around 30% occurring only once. This sequence originates from a human donor in good health (CMV status not recorded). Some clones in this sample may be carry-over from other donors' samples. The chain joins TRBV7-4 to TRBJ1-4; 7 nucleotides align to TRBD1. Material: cultured CD8+ T cells from PBMCs, obtained from culture after CMV antigen stimulation. The CDR3 loop is CASSLAPGGEKLFF. The CDR3 DNA follows: TGTGCCAGCAGCTTAGCCCCAGGGGGTGAAAAACTGTTTTTT.